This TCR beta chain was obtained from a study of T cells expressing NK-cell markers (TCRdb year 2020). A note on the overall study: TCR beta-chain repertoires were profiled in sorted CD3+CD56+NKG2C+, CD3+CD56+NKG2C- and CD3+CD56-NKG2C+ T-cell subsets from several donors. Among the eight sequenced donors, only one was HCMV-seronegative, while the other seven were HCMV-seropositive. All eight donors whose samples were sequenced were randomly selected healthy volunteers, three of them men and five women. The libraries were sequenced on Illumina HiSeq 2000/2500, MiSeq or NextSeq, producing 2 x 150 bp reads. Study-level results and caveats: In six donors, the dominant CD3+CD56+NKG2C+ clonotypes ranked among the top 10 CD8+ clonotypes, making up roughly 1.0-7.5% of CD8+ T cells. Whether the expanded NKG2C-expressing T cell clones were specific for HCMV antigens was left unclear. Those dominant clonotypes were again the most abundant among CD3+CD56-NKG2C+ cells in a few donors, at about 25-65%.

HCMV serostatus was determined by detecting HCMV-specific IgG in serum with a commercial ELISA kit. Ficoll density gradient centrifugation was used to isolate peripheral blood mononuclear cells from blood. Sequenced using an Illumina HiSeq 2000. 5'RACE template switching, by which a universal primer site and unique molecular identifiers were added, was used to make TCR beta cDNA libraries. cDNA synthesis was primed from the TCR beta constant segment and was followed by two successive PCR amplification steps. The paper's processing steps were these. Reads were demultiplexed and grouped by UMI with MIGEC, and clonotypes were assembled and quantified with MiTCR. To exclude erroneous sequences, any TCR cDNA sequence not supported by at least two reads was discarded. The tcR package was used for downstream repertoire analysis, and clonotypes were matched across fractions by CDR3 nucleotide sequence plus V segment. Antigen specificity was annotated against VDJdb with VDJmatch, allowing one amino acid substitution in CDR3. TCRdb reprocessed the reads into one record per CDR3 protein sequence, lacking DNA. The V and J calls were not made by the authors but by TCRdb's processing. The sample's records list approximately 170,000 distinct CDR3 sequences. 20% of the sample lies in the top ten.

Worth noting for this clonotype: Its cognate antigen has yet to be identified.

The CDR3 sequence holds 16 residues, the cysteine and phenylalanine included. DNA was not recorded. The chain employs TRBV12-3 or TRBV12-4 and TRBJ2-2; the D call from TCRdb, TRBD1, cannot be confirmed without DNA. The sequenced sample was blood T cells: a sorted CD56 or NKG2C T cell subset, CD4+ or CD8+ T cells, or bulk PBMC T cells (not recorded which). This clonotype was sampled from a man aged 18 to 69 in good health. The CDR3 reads CASSYLGQVYTGELFF.